Below, 26 T cell receptor beta chains from the same sample are listed, as sequenced in a study of cytomegalovirus exposure and HLA in healthy donors. Sequencing was performed with immunoSEQ multiplex PCR; in TCRdb, only in-frame clones are kept and a portion is missing. The sample records more than 120,000 clones, approximately 90% being singletons. Specimen: PBMCs. These receptors all stem from a man between 18 and 29 years old in good health and CMV-seropositive.

The chain has TRBV27 and TRBJ2-1; TRBD2 matches at 11 bases. In germline, CDR1 is MNHEY, CDR2 SMNVEV (reference sequence). The CDR3 spans 15 residues. With 6 bases clipped from V and 12 bases from J, the junction kept 13 bases outside the gene matches. CDR3 sequence reads: CASRVGLAGATGQFF. The CDR3 DNA reads TGTGCCAGCAGGGTAGGACTAGCGGGTGCTACTGGGCAGTTCTTC.

This chain uses TRBV11-2 with TRBJ1-6; D gene ambiguous. The CDR3 has 15 residues. V was shortened by 3 bases and J by 10 bases, with 16 bases between the two germline ends. The germline CDR1 and CDR2 sequences are SGHAT and FQNNGV. Here the CDR3 DNA reads TGTGCCAGCAGCTTTAGGCGGGGAATTGACTCACCCCTCCACTTT. As protein: CASSFRRGIDSPLHF.

This clone was seen only once. The chain joins TRBV10-1 to TRBJ2-3, with 7 positions matching TRBD2. V dropped 6 bases and J dropped 0; count of bases not matched to a gene: 3. This CDR3 contains 14 residues. Germline-derived CDR1 and CDR2 are WNHNN and SYGVQD (reference sequence). CDR3 in DNA: TGCGCCAGCAGCGGGAGGTTAAGCACAGATACGCAGTATTTT. Protein: CASSGRLSTDTQYF.

The genes are TRBV5-5 and TRBJ1-4; perhaps TRBD1 as D (5 bases). The V and J ends lost 2 bases and 6 bases respectively, with 11 bases between them. Per the germline V gene, CDR1 is SGHKS and CDR2 is YYEKEE (reference sequence). This CDR3 has 14 amino acids. In nucleotides, the CDR3 is TGTGCCAGCAGCTTCGGAAGGGGATATGAAAAACTGTTTTTT. Translation gives CASSFGRGYEKLFF.

The CDR3 DNA reads as TGTGCCAGCAGCTCTGGCGGGGGTGAGGCAGATACGCAGTATTTT. This codes for CASSSGGGEADTQYF. This chain links TRBV7-9 with TRBJ2-3; 7 bases map to TRBD2. This CDR3 spans 15 amino acids. The trim removed 4 bases at V and 4 bases at J, leaving 8 bases unmatched. Per germline, CDR1 SEHNR and CDR2 FQNEAQ (reference sequence).

The V and J genes are TRBV9 and TRBJ2-1, with 7 positions matching TRBD2. Germline CDR1 and CDR2: SGDLS and YYNGEE. Trimming took 3 bases from V and 4 from J; bases not matched to a gene: 1. This CDR3 contains 13 residues. The CDR3 DNA follows: TGTGCCAGCAGCGGCGGGGGTTACAATGAGCAGTTCTTC. It translates to CASSGGGYNEQFF.

The chain combines TRBV5-1 with TRBJ2-3; a weak D match, TRBD1 (6 bases). V was trimmed by 5 bases and J by 2 bases, leaving 15 bases between them. The CDR3 is made up of 15 amino acids. Germline V gives CDR1 SGHRS, CDR2 YFSETQ. CDR3 in DNA: TGCGCCAGCAGGAGAACAGGGACAAACACAGATACGCAGTATTTT. This encodes CASRRTGTNTDTQYF.

The chain combines TRBV27 with TRBJ1-2; 8 nucleotides align to TRBD1. Germline CDR1 MNHEY, CDR2 SMNVEV (reference sequence). The CDR3 totals 13 residues. V shed 3 bases and J 8 bases; nucleotides not matched to a gene: 5. The CDR3 region is CASSFRQGAGYTF. CDR3 bases: TGTGCCAGCAGTTTCCGGCAGGGGGCGGGCTACACCTTC.

This clone was detected only once. The chain employs TRBV7-6 and TRBJ2-7; no definite D call. Per the germline V gene, CDR1 is SGHVS and CDR2 is FNYEAQ. V dropped 4 bases and J dropped 7 bases, with 14 bases sitting between them. CDR3 length: 13 residues. CDR3 region: CASSSFPLEEQYF. CDR3 bases: TGTGCCAGCAGCTCCTTCCCTTTGGAGGAGCAGTACTTC.

This chain connects TRBV25-1 to TRBJ2-7, with D unclear. This CDR3 is built from 11 residues. Germline CDR1 is MGHDK and CDR2 is SYGVNS. V was pared by 1 base and J by 7 bases, with 5 bases between. This CDR3 reads CASSELNEQYF. The CDR3 nucleotides read TGTGCCAGCAGTGAATTAAATGAGCAGTACTTC.

CDR3 nucleotide sequence: TGCGCCAGCAGCCATCTGATCCGGGACAGGGATACTTATGGCTACACCTTC. This codes for CASSHLIRDRDTYGYTF. V and J are TRBV4-1 and TRBJ1-2; TRBD1 agrees at 9 bases. The V gene's germline CDR1 is MGHRA and CDR2 YSYEKL. With 3 bases clipped from V and 5 bases from J, the junction kept 13 bases outside the gene matches. The CDR3 is 17 amino acids.

J is TRBJ2-7 and V is TRBV19; 7 bases fit TRBD2. This CDR3 comprises 13 residues. Germline CDR1 is LNHDA and CDR2 is SQIVND (reference sequence). The trim removed 3 bases at V and 3 bases at J, leaving 2 bases unmatched. The CDR3 spells CASSMGRGYEQYF. The CDR3 region has the DNA TGTGCCAGTAGTATGGGGAGGGGCTACGAGCAGTACTTC.

This clone has just one count. This chain links TRBV10-2 with TRBJ1-5, with D unclear. The CDR3 has 14 residues. Trimming took off 3 bases at V and 4 bases at J, with 10 bases between the two ends. Germline assignment: CDR1 WSHSY and CDR2 SAAADI. The CDR3 DNA reads TGCGCCAGCAGTGAATGGGGAGGGAATCAGCCCCAGCATTTT. Translating it yields CASSEWGGNQPQHF.

The chain combines TRBV10-2 with TRBJ1-4; TRBD1 matches at 9 bases. Germline CDR1 is WSHSY and CDR2 is SAAADI. This CDR3 region has 15 residues. Trimming removed 6 bases from V and 5 bases from J; junction bases left unmatched: 7. The CDR3 nucleotides are TGCGCCAGCAGAAATGACAGGGGGTGGAATGAAAAACTGTTTTTT. This encodes CASRNDRGWNEKLFF.

The chain joins TRBV6-4 to TRBJ2-1, with 12 bases matching TRBD2. With 5 bases clipped from V and 0 bases from J, the junction kept 14 bases outside the gene matches. The CDR3 sequence is 20 residues long. CDR1 and CDR2 (germline): MRHNA, SNTAGT. In nucleotides, the CDR3 is TGTGCCAGCAGTCGCAACCGACTAGCGGGGGTCAAGAGCTCCTACAATGAGCAGTTCTTC. Its protein product is CASSRNRLAGVKSSYNEQFF.

This rearrangement joins TRBV12-5 to TRBJ2-7; 11 bases are shared with TRBD2. V lost 3 bases to trimming and J lost 3 bases; unmatched junction nucleotides: 1. Germline-derived CDR1 and CDR2 are LGHNT and FRNRAP. There are 14 residues in the CDR3. CDR3 sequence: CASGFTSGSYEQYF. In DNA form, the CDR3 reads TGTGCTAGTGGTTTTACTAGCGGGAGCTACGAGCAGTACTTC.

In this sample, this clone turned up once. This chain connects TRBV9 to TRBJ2-3; TRBD2 matches 10 bases. V was clipped by 3 bases and J by 3 bases; unmatched bases: 1. In germline, CDR1 is SGDLS, CDR2 YYNGEE. The CDR3 is made up of 14 amino acids. The CDR3 coding sequence is TGTGCCAGCAGCGAACTAGCGGGGACAGATACGCAGTATTTT. It is translated as CASSELAGTDTQYF.

This chain uses TRBV7-9 with TRBJ1-1; D not certain. Trimming removed 8 bases from V and 4 bases from J, with 14 bases in between. CDR3 length: 13 residues. Germline V gene data show CDR1 as SEHNR and CDR2 as FQNEAQ (reference sequence). CDR3 in amino acids: CASCGQKFTEAFF. The CDR3 DNA reads TGTGCCAGCTGTGGCCAAAAATTCACTGAAGCTTTCTTT. The full variable domain, in which reference TRBV7-9 and TRBJ1-1 provide the parts outside the CDR3, is DTGVSQNPRHKITKRGQNVTFRCDPISEHNRLYWYRQTLGQGPEFLTYFQNEAQLEKSRLLSDRFSAERPKGSFSTLEIQRTEQGDSAMYLCASCGQKFTEAFFGQGTRLTVV.

The rearrangement links TRBV7-9 to TRBJ1-2, with TRBD1 matching over 9 bases. Germline CDR1 and CDR2: SEHNR and FQNEAQ (reference sequence). Trimming took 8 bases from V and 0 from J; bases not matched to a gene: 16. The CDR3 is 18 residues long. Written as DNA, the CDR3 is TGTGCCAGCCCCTCCCCGTTTGGACAGGGGCTTTCTAACTATGGCTACACCTTC. It is translated as CASPSPFGQGLSNYGYTF.

The rearrangement links TRBV28 to TRBJ2-1; 10 nucleotides align to TRBD1. V was clipped by 5 bases and J by 1 base; unmatched bases: 5. The CDR3 loop spans 16 amino acids. Germline V CDR1 and CDR2: MDHEN, SYDVKM. CDR3 bases: TGTGCCAGCAGTCCAATGGACAGGGGGTCCTACAATGAGCAGTTCTTC. Its translation: CASSPMDRGSYNEQFF.

This CDR3 is CASGLPIRGTGRVSNQPQHF. CDR3 in DNA: TGTGCTAGTGGTTTGCCAATTAGGGGGACAGGGCGGGTTAGCAATCAGCCCCAGCATTTT. The chain combines TRBV12-5 with TRBJ1-5, with 9 nucleotides matching TRBD1. Germline V lookup: CDR1 LGHNT, CDR2 FRNRAP. This CDR3 region has 20 residues. Trimming took 2 bases from V and 0 from J; bases not matched to a gene: 14.

CDR3 nucleotide sequence: TGTGCCATCAGTGACTGGGGCCTTGAAGCTTTCTTT. Translation gives CAISDWGLEAFF. The genes are TRBV10-3 and TRBJ1-1, with D possibly matching TRBD1 (5 bases). Germline-derived CDR1 and CDR2 are ENHRY and SYGVKD. Trimming shortened V by 3 bases and J by 7 bases, and 9 bases separated the two germline ends. This CDR3 is built from 12 residues.

V and J are TRBV5-6 and TRBJ2-5; tentative D call: TRBD1 (5 bases). Trimming pared 0 bases from V and 2 bases from J, leaving 20 bases between. The germline CDR1 and CDR2 sequences are SGHDT and YYEEEE. CDR3 size: 18 residues. The CDR3 DNA sequence: TGTGCCAGCAGCTTGGGGGGCGTAAGCCCAACCCTACAAGAGACCCAGTACTTC. Protein product: CASSLGGVSPTLQETQYF.

V usage is TRBV28 and J usage is TRBJ1-1; 8 nucleotides match TRBD1. V lost 6 bases, J lost 9 bases, and 9 bases stayed unmatched. CDR3 length: 13 amino acids. Looked up from germline, CDR1 is MDHEN and CDR2 is SYDVKM. CDR3 DNA sequence: TGTGCCAGCAGCCCAACAGGGGGAAGGCAAGCTTTCTTT. It encodes CASSPTGGRQAFF.

The J gene is TRBJ1-6, the V gene TRBV15, with a tentative D call TRBD1 (5 bases). Trimming took 0 bases from V and 5 from J, leaving 14 bases between them. Germline CDR1 is LNHNV and CDR2 is YYDKDF (reference sequence). The CDR3 contains 17 residues. The CDR3 coding sequence is TGTGCCACCAGCAGAGATAAAGGGGCCTGGGATAATTCACCCCTCCACTTT. This translates into CATSRDKGAWDNSPLHF. The complete variable domain, with remaining parts taken from reference TRBV15 and TRBJ1-6, reads DAMVIQNPRYQVTQFGKPVTLSCSQTLNHNVMYWYQQKSSQAPKLLFHYYDKDFNNEADTPDNFQSRRPNTSFCFLDIRSPGLGDTAMYLCATSRDKGAWDNSPLHFGNGTRLTVT.

The V and J genes are TRBV29-1 and TRBJ2-1; possible D gene TRBD2, 6 bases. The V end lost 0 bases, the J end lost 7 bases, and 16 bases lay between the germline ends. CDR1 SQVTM and CDR2 ANQGSEA come from the germline V gene. The CDR3 runs to 15 residues. CDR3 nucleotide sequence: TGCAGCGTTGAAGATGAGTCCGGTGGGGGGAATGAGCAGTTCTTC. This translates into CSVEDESGGGNEQFF.